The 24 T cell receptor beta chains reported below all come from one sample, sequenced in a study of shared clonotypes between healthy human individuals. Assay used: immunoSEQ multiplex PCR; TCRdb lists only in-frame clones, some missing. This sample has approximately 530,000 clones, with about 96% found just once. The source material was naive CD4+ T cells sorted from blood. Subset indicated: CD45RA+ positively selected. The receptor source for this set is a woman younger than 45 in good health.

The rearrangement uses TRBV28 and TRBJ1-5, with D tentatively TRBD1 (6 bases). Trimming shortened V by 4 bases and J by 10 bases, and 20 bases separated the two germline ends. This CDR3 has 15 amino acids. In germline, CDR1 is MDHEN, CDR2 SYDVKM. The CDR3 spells CASSSGTGAYRPQHF. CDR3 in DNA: TGTGCCAGCAGTTCCGGGACGGGGGCTTATCGACCCCAGCATTTT.

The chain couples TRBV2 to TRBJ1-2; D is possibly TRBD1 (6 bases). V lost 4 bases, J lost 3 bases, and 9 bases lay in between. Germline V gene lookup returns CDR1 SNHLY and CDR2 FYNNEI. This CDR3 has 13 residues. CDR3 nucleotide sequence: TGTGCCAGCAGTGTCAGGGGTGACTATGGCTACACCTTC. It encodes CASSVRGDYGYTF.

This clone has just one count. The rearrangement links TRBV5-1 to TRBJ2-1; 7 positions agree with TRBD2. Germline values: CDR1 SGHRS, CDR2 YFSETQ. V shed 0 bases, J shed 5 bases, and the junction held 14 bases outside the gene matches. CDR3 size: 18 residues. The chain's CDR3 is CASSLEWLLARTNNEQFF. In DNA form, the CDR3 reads TGCGCCAGCAGCTTGGAGTGGCTACTAGCGCGAACTAACAATGAGCAGTTCTTC. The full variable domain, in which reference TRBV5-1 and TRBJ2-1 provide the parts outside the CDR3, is KAGVTQTPRYLIKTRGQQVTLSCSPISGHRSVSWYQQTPGQGLQFLFEYFSETQRNKGNFPGRFSGRQFSNSRSEMNVSTLELGDSALYLCASSLEWLLARTNNEQFFGPGTRLTVL.

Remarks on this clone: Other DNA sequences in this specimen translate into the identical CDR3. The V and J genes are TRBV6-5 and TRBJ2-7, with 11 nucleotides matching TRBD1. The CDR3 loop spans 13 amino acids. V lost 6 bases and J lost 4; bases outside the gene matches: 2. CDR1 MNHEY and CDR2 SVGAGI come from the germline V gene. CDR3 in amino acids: CASSRDRGYEQYF. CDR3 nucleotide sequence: TGTGCCAGCAGCCGGGACAGGGGGTACGAGCAGTACTTC.

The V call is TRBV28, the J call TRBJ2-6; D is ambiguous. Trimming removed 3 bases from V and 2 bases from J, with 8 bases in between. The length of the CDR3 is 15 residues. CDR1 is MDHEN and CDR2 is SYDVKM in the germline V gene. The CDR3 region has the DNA TGTGCCAGCAGTTTTGGGGTAACTGGGGCCAACGTCCTGACTTTC. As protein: CASSFGVTGANVLTF.

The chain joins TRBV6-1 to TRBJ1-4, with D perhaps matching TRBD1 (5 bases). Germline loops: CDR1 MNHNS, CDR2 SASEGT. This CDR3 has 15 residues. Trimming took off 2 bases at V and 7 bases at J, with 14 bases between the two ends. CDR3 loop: CASSERAARGEKLFF. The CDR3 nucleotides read TGTGCCAGCAGTGAACGAGCGGCTAGGGGTGAAAAACTGTTTTTT.

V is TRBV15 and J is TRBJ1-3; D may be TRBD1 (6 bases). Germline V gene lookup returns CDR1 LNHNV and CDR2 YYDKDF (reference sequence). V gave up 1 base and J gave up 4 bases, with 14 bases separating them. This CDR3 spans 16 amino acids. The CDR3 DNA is TGTGCCACCAGCAGAGTGCCAGGGGTTAAGGGAAACACCATATATTTT. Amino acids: CATSRVPGVKGNTIYF.

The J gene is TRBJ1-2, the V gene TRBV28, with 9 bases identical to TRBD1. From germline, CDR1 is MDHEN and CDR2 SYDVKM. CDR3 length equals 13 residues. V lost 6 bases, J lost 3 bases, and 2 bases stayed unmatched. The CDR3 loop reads CASSRQGDYGYTF. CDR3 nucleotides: TGTGCCAGCAGCCGACAGGGGGACTATGGCTACACCTTC.

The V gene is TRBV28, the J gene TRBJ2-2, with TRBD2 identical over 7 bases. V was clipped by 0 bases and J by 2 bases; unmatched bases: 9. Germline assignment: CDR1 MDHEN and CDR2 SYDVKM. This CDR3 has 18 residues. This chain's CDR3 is CASSLWLAEPFNTGELFF. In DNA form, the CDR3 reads TGTGCCAGCAGTTTATGGCTAGCGGAGCCATTCAACACCGGGGAGCTGTTTTTT.

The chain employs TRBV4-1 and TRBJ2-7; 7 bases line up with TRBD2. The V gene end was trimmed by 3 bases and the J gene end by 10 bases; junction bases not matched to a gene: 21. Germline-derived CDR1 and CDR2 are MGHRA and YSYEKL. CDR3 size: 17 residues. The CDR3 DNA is TGCGCCAGCAGCCATTTATCTCCGGGACTAACTTTATCGGTACAGTACTTC. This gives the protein CASSHLSPGLTLSVQYF.

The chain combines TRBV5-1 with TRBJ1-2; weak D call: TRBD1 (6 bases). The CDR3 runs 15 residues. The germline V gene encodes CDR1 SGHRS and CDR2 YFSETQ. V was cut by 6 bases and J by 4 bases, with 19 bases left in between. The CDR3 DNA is TGCGCCAGCACCCCGGGGGGACAATTCGGCTATGGCTACACCTTC. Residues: CASTPGGQFGYGYTF.

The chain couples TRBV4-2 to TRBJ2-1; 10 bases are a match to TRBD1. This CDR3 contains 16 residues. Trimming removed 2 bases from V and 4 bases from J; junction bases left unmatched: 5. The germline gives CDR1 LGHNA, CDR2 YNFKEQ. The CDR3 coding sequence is TGTGCCAGCAGCCAAACCGGGACAGGGGATTACAATGAGCAGTTCTTC. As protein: CASSQTGTGDYNEQFF.

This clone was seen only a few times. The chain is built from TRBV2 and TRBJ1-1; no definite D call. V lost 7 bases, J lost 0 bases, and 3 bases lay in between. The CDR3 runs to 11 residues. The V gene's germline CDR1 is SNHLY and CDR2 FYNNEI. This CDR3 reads CASTMNTEAFF. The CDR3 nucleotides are TGTGCCAGCACCATGAACACTGAAGCTTTCTTT.

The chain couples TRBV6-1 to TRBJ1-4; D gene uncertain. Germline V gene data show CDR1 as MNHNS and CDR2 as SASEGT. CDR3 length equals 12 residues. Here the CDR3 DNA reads TGTGCTTGCGGGGAATTCGGTGAAAAACTGTTTTTT. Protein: CACGEFGEKLFF.

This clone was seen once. CDR3 nucleotides: TGCGCCAGCAGCTCTCCTACTAGCGGGGCGCTCTACGAGCAGTACTTC. This codes for CASSSPTSGALYEQYF. The V call is TRBV5-1, the J call TRBJ2-7; TRBD2 agrees at 10 bases. The CDR3 spans 16 residues. V shed 3 bases, J shed 3 bases, and the junction held 9 bases outside the gene matches. CDR1 SGHRS and CDR2 YFSETQ come from the germline V gene.

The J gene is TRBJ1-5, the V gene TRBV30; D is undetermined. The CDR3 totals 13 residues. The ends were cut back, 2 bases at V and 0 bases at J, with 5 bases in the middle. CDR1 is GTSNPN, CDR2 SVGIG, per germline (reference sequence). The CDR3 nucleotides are TGTGCCTGGAGTACTCGTAGCAATCAGCCCCAGCATTTT. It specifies CAWSTRSNQPQHF.

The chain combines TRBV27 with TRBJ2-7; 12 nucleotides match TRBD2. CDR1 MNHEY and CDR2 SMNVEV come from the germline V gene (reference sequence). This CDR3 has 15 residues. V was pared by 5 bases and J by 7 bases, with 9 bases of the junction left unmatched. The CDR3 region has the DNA TGTGCCAGCAGTCCCCAGACTAGCGGGAGATATGAGCAGTACTTC. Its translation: CASSPQTSGRYEQYF.

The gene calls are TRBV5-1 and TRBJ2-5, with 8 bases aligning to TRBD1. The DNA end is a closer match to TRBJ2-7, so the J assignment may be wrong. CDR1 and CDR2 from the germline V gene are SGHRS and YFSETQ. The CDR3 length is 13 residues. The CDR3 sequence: CASTGTGIYEQYF. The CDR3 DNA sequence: TGCGCCAGCACCGGGACAGGCATCTACGAGCAGTACTTC.

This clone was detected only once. Written as DNA, the CDR3 is TGTGCCACCAACAGGGTCGGGTCCAGCTACGAGCAGTACTTC. Its protein product is CATNRVGSSYEQYF. The chain recombines TRBV28 with TRBJ2-7; a weak D match, TRBD1 (6 bases). Germline-derived CDR1 and CDR2 are MDHEN and SYDVKM. V lost 10 bases and J 3 bases, leaving 19 bases between the germline ends. The CDR3 contains 14 residues.

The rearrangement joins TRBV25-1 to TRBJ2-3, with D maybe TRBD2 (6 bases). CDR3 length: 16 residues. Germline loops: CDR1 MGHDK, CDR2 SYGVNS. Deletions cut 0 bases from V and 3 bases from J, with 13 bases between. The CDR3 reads CASSEYRDSRTDTQYF. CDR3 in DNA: TGTGCCAGCAGTGAATATCGGGACTCCAGGACAGATACGCAGTATTTT.

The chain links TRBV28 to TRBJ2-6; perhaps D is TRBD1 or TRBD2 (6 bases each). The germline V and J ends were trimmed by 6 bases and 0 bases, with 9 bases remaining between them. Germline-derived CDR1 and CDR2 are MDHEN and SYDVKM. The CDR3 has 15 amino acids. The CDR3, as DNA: TGTGCCAGCAGCCCGGGGGCCTCTGGGGCCAACGTCCTGACTTTC. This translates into CASSPGASGANVLTF.

CDR3: CASSTPPGSMNTEAFF. The CDR3 bases are TGTGCCAGTAGTACGCCCCCTGGCAGCATGAACACTGAAGCTTTCTTT. The chain recombines TRBV19 with TRBJ1-1; D is unresolved. This CDR3 has 16 residues. Germline values: CDR1 LNHDA, CDR2 SQIVND (reference sequence). V was pared by 4 bases and J by 0 bases, with 15 bases between.

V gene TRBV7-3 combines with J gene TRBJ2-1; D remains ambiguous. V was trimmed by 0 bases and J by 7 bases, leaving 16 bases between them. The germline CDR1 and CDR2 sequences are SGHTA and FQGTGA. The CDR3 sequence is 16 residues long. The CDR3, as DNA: TGTGCCAGCAGCTTAACAGCCTCGGGCGGTGGGAATGAGCAGTTCTTC. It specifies CASSLTASGGGNEQFF.

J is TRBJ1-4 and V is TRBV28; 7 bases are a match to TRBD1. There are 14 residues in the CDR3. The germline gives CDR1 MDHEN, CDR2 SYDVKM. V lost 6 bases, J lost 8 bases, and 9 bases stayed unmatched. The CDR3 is CASSLTGVREKLFF. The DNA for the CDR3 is TGTGCCAGCAGCCTAACAGGGGTTAGAGAAAAACTGTTTTTT.